The 18 T cell receptor beta chains reported below all come from one sample, sequenced in a study of post-analysis software for immune sequencing data. Study-level findings and limits: In patients, roughly 5 TRBV segments were more frequent than in controls, with TRBV5-6, TRBV5-1 and TRBV20-1 among them.

What these receptors recognize is not known. Unique molecular identifiers tagged the TCR beta cDNA libraries. TCRdb re-analysed the PCR reads in MiXCR, keeping a single row per CDR3 protein. The data contain hundreds of thousands of distinct CDR3 sequences, 55% to 70% of them seen just once; the ten biggest clones take up around 10%. The sequencing input was blood. The receptors originated from a girl aged 2 to 10 with multiple sclerosis.

This rearrangement joins TRBV12-3 or TRBV12-4 to TRBJ2-7; D is possibly TRBD1 (5 bases). V was clipped by 3 bases and J by 1 base, with 7 bases between them. The CDR3 covers 13 residues. CDR3 sequence (DNA): TGTGCCAGCAGTTTCGGACATTCCTACGAGCAGTACTTC. Its translation: CASSFGHSYEQYF.

The J gene is TRBJ2-1, the V gene TRBV3-1; tentatively, D is TRBD1 or TRBD2 (5 bases each). The ends were cut back, 0 bases at V and 8 bases at J, with 11 bases in the middle. From germline, CDR1 is LGHDT and CDR2 YNNKEL (reference sequence). The CDR3 runs to 14 residues. The CDR3 protein is CASSQDRGRHEQFF. The CDR3 bases are TGTGCCAGCAGCCAAGACCGGGGACGGCATGAGCAGTTCTTC.

The chain combines TRBV15 with TRBJ2-5, with D possibly TRBD1 on 6 matching bases. The J call may be incorrect, as the DNA end agrees better with TRBJ2-7. The CDR3 contains 15 residues. Germline lookup yields CDR1 LNHNV and CDR2 YYDKDF (reference sequence). CDR3 nucleotide sequence: TGTGCCACCAGCAGAGGAGGAGGACAGATCTACGAGCAGTACTTC. Translating gives CATSRGGGQIYEQYF.

The genes are TRBV11-2 and TRBJ2-7; maybe TRBD1 (6 bases). The CDR3 runs to 15 residues. CDR1 SGHAT and CDR2 FQNNGV come from the germline V gene. V was pared by 2 bases and J by 3 bases, with 14 bases between. The CDR3 DNA reads TGTGCCAGCAGCTTATACCGAGACAGGAGCTACGAGCAGTACTTC. Protein: CASSLYRDRSYEQYF.

The J gene is TRBJ2-7, the V gene TRBV6-1; D call uncertain. Deletions cut 5 bases from V and 0 bases from J, with 11 bases between. The CDR3 consists of 14 residues. Germline CDR1 reads MNHNS; CDR2 reads SASEGT. The CDR3 DNA is TGTGCCAGCAGTCCCCTGGGTAGCTCCTACGAGCAGTACTTC. It codes for CASSPLGSSYEQYF.

This rearrangement joins TRBV5-1 to TRBJ2-1; 9 positions agree with TRBD2. Trimming cost V 7 bases and J 4 bases; bases outside gene matches: 12. This CDR3 has 16 residues. Germline V gene data show CDR1 as SGHRS and CDR2 as YFSETQ. The CDR3 loop reads CASASGTDGYYNEQFF. CDR3 DNA sequence: TGCGCCAGCGCTAGCGGGACCGACGGCTATTACAATGAGCAGTTCTTC.

This chain connects TRBV20-1 to TRBJ2-3; D possibly corresponds to TRBD1 (6 bases). Germline V gene sequence: CDR1 DFQATT, CDR2 SNEGSKA (reference sequence). The germline V and J ends were trimmed by 6 bases and 0 bases, with 10 bases remaining between them. The CDR3 contains 13 residues. This chain's CDR3 is CSAPQGSTDTQYF. In nucleotides, the CDR3 is TGCAGTGCCCCACAGGGAAGCACAGATACGCAGTATTTT.

This clonotype came up a few times. The CDR3, as DNA: TGCAGCGCCAGGGACAGGGGAATATTTAGCGAGCAGTACTTC. It specifies CSARDRGIFSEQYF. The rearrangement joins TRBV29-1 to TRBJ2-7; 10 bases fit TRBD1. Germline V gene sequence: CDR1 SQVTM, CDR2 ANQGSEA. V lost 7 bases to trimming and J lost 6 bases; unmatched junction nucleotides: 12. The length of the CDR3 is 14 residues.

Notes on this clonotype: This could be a read error, since a much larger clone is one nucleotide away. The chain has TRBV11-3 and TRBJ2-1, with a weak D call TRBD1 (6 bases). The CDR3 length is 13 residues. Germline-derived CDR1 and CDR2 are SGHNT and YENEEA. CDR3 DNA sequence: TGTGTCAGCAGCTTAGGACAGTACAATGAGCAGTTCTTC. Encoded protein: CVSSLGQYNEQFF.

V and J are TRBV6-6 and TRBJ2-1; D perhaps matches TRBD2 (6 bases). Per germline, CDR1 MNHNY and CDR2 SVGAGI (reference sequence). Trimming took off 5 bases at V and 9 bases at J, with 14 bases between the two ends. This CDR3 has 13 residues. The CDR3 here is CASSPGTGVEQFF. For the CDR3, the DNA is TGTGCCAGCAGTCCCGGCACGGGGGTTGAGCAGTTCTTC.

CDR3 sequence reads: CASSERGFF. The CDR3 bases are TGTGCCAGCAGCGAAAGGGGGTTCTTC. The chain links TRBV21-1 to TRBJ2-1. TRBV21-1 is designated a pseudogene. The CDR3 spans 9 residues.

This clonotype has a handful of counts. This rearrangement joins TRBV7-2 to TRBJ2-3; D is unclear. The CDR3 is made up of 13 amino acids. Trimming removed 4 bases at V and 8 bases at J, with 13 bases between. Per germline, CDR1 SGHTA and CDR2 FQGNSA. CDR3 DNA: TGTGCCAGCAGCTCCATAGCTCAGGCTACGCAGTATTTT. Protein sequence: CASSSIAQATQYF. The full variable domain, rest sourced from reference TRBV7-2 and TRBJ2-3, is GAGVSQSPSNKVTEKGKDVELRCDPISGHTALYWYRQSLGQGLEFLIYFQGNSAPDKSGLPSDRFSAERTGGSVSTLTIQRTQQEDSAVYLCASSSIAQATQYFGPGTRLTVL.

In DNA form, the CDR3 reads TGTGCCAGCAGTTTAGTCCCAGGGAGTTCCACTGAAGCTTTCTTT. It encodes CASSLVPGSSTEAFF. The gene calls are TRBV27 and TRBJ1-1, with D possibly matching TRBD1 (5 bases). Germline V gene lookup returns CDR1 MNHEY and CDR2 SMNVEV (reference sequence). Trimming took 2 bases from V and 4 from J, leaving 14 bases between them. This CDR3 is built from 15 residues.

V is TRBV29-1 and J is TRBJ2-3; a weak D match, TRBD2 (6 bases). The germline CDR1 and CDR2 sequences are SQVTM and ANQGSEA. The CDR3 totals 13 residues. V dropped 6 bases and J dropped 2 bases, with 12 bases sitting between them. The CDR3 DNA reads TGCAGCGTCATAGCGGAACACACAGATACGCAGTATTTT. Amino acid sequence: CSVIAEHTDTQYF.

This clonotype was seen more than once but under ten times. This chain links TRBV20-1 with TRBJ2-1; 14 positions match TRBD2. The CDR3 runs to 16 residues. In germline, CDR1 is DFQATT, CDR2 SNEGSKA (reference sequence). J lost 9 bases, V lost 0 bases, and 7 bases had no gene match. The DNA of the CDR3 is TGCAGTGCTAGAGAAGGGGGACTAGCGGGAGAGGTTGAGCAGTTCTTC. Translation gives CSAREGGLAGEVEQFF.

The rearrangement links TRBV15 to TRBJ2-7; D possibly corresponds to TRBD1 (7 bases). The J call may be faulty, since TRBJ2-5 better matches the DNA end. The CDR3 has 15 amino acids. Germline CDR1 LNHNV, CDR2 YYDKDF (reference sequence). The CDR3 reads CASGRGVTGEETQYF. In nucleotides, the CDR3 is TGTGCCAGCGGGCGCGGGGTTACAGGGGAAGAGACCCAGTACTTC.

This clonotype has only a few counts. The CDR3 spells CSVEGRDRGSDEQFF. CDR3 nucleotides: TGCAGCGTTGAGGGCCGGGACAGGGGGAGTGATGAGCAGTTCTTC. V usage is TRBV29-1 and J usage is TRBJ2-1; 11 nucleotides match TRBD1. V lost 3 bases and J lost 8; bases outside the gene matches: 9. The germline V gene encodes CDR1 SQVTM and CDR2 ANQGSEA. The CDR3 has 15 amino acids.

This rearrangement joins TRBV5-5 to TRBJ2-1; D is possibly TRBD1 (5 bases). V was trimmed by 0 bases and J by 2 bases, leaving 9 bases between them. This CDR3 spans 15 amino acids. Germline loops: CDR1 SGHKS, CDR2 YYEKEE (reference sequence). The CDR3 is CASSLAWTTYNEQFF. CDR3 bases: TGTGCCAGCAGCTTGGCCTGGACAACCTACAATGAGCAGTTCTTC. Combining the CDR3 with reference TRBV5-5 and TRBJ2-1 gives the whole variable domain DAGVTQSPTHLIKTRGQQVTLRCSPISGHKSVSWYQQVLGQGPQFIFQYYEKEERGRGNFPDRFSARQFPNYSSELNVNALLLGDSALYLCASSLAWTTYNEQFFGPGTRLTVL.